The T cell receptor (beta chain) under discussion was sequenced for a study of CD8+ T cells in alopecia areata. V gave up 3 bases and J gave up 0 bases, with 12 bases separating them. The CDR3 has 15 amino acids. Germline CDR1 is SGDLS and CDR2 is YYNGEE. It was cDNA, reverse transcribed from extracted RNA, that served as the sequencing template. Clones were read by immunoSEQ multiplex PCR, and TCRdb kept only the in-frame ones, dropping some. This table holds 150,000 to 200,000 clones, more than 55% found once. As regards this clone: Antigen specificity is unknown.

Findings and caveats of the study: With patients, TCR sharing proved less clear than in mice, a difference possibly related to HLA. Researchers say the link of baseline CD8+ expansion to response remains uncertain, with one nonresponder.

As for treatment: oral pan-JAK inhibitor, 5-10 mg twice daily. Punch biopsies of lesional scalp, plus peripheral blood, were taken from alopecia areata patients. The material was CD4+ T cells sorted from blood, obtained around week 49, from a patient treated with tofacitinib. The TCR originated in a human donor with alopecia areata. The gene calls are TRBV9 and TRBJ1-1, with D hard to call. CDR3 sequence: CASSAHGVLNTEAFF. In nucleotides, the CDR3 is TGTGCCAGCAGCGCCCACGGGGTTTTGAACACTGAAGCTTTCTTT.